This TCR beta chain came from a study of PD-1 blockade in mismatch repair-deficient tumors. Across the study: Enrolled about 2012-2016, patients had progressing, pretreated mismatch repair-deficient cancers of approximately 13 types.

Findings and limits, study-wide: Tumor-resident clones, often absent from pretreatment blood, expanded after pembrolizumab and then contracted.

In the case of this clone: Antigen: not known.

The TCR-sequenced patients were a few responders to pembrolizumab. Assay: immunoSEQ multiplex PCR; the TCRdb copy retains only in-frame clones and omits some. The sample records some 85,000 clones, 65% to 85% being singletons. CDR1 is LNHDA, CDR2 SQIVND, per germline (reference sequence). The V gene end was trimmed by 3 bases and the J gene end by 12 bases; junction bases not matched to a gene: 9. This CDR3 spans 14 amino acids. This sequence was found in an adult with mismatch repair-deficient cancer. The chain joins TRBV19 to TRBJ2-4; 9 nucleotides line up with TRBD2. This specimen was peripheral blood, taken 44 weeks after starting pembrolizumab. CDR3 loop: CASSIPGLAVSQYF. CDR3 nucleotide sequence: TGTGCCAGTAGTATTCCGGGACTAGCAGTTTCTCAGTACTTC.